This T cell receptor beta chain was obtained from a study of shared clonotypes between healthy human individuals. Overall study findings and caveats: Although depth was large, rarefaction showed that sequencing of the sorted subsets was incomplete.

On this clone: Its antigen remains unknown. One junction end disagrees with the germline gene, perhaps due to a read error.

In replicate PCRs of sorted subsets, about 200 ng DNA, approximately 30,000 T cell genomes, was used. Data came from immunoSEQ multiplex PCR; TCRdb stores just in-frame clones and leaves some out. The data contain about 2.5 million clones, about 90% of them singletons. Specimen: naive CD4+ T cells from PBMCs. This sample's subset: CD45RA+ positively selected. The receptor was isolated from a man aged 18 to 35 in good health. Some clones in this sample may be carry-over from other donors' samples.

The CDR3 loop reads CASSLEPGTQSF. Written as DNA, the CDR3 is TGTGCCAGCAGTTTAGAACCCGGCACCCAGAGCTTT. The V gene is TRBV28, the J gene TRBJ1-3; no firm D call. This CDR3 comprises 12 residues. The germline CDR1 and CDR2 sequences are MDHEN and SYDVKM.